Listed below are T cell receptor beta chains from one sample, sequenced in a study of blood T cell repertoires in COVID-19. Clones were read by immunoSEQ multiplex PCR, and TCRdb kept only the in-frame ones, dropping some. The sample holds 130,000 or so clones, 88% seen once. Sequencing was performed on peripheral blood. Receptors were obtained from a human donor in a cohort sampled during active COVID-19. Each CDR3 is given with its conserved first and last residue. A D gene is named only where the DNA matches it firmly. Clone size, where shown, is once, few, many, or a class for clones that have expanded.

NA,TRBJ2-1,TRBV7-9,NA,CASSSGDSQSEQFF,TGTGCCAGCAGCTCGGGGGACTCACAAAGTGAGCAGTTCTTC
NA,TRBJ1-4,TRBV5-1,TRBD1,CASSLGQGGEKLFF,TGCGCCAGCAGCCTGGGACAGGGGGGTGAAAAACTGTTTTTT
NA,TRBJ2-1,TRBV19,NA,CASSSQGSEQFF,TGTGCCAGTAGTAGTCAGGGTAGTGAGCAGTTCTTC
NA,TRBJ2-7,TRBV21-1,NA,CASSKVRSGLNSGQVSYEQYF,TGTGCCAGCAGCAAAGTGAGATCTGGACTGAACTCGGGACAGGTATCCTACGAGCAGTACTTC
NA,TRBJ1-1,TRBV6-5,NA,CASGQDSPEAFF,TGTGCCAGCGGCCAGGACAGCCCTGAAGCTTTCTTT
NA,TRBJ1-5,TRBV10-3,TRBD1,CAISTIGTGGQRGNQPQHF,TGTGCCATCAGTACCATAGGGACAGGGGGACAGCGGGGCAATCAGCCCCAGCATTTT
NA,TRBJ2-1,TRBV11-3,TRBD2,CASSSNPLAGDRGEQFF,TGTGCCAGCAGCTCGAATCCACTAGCGGGAGATCGGGGTGAGCAGTTCTTC
NA,TRBJ2-1,TRBV20-1,TRBD2,CSASGTSGYNEQFF,TGCAGTGCTAGTGGGACTAGCGGATACAATGAGCAGTTCTTC
NA,TRBJ2-7,TRBV3-1/TRBV3-2,TRBD2,CASSQDRTSGGNEQYF,TGTGCCAGCAGCCAAGATAGGACTAGCGGGGGCAACGAGCAGTACTTC
NA,TRBJ1-5,TRBV30,TRBD1,CAWGQGAQPQHF,TGTGCCTGGGGACAGGGGGCACAGCCCCAGCATTTT
NA,TRBJ2-3,TRBV2,NA,CASNGVFTDTQYF,TGTGCCAGCAACGGGGTCTTTACAGATACGCAGTATTTT
NA,TRBJ2-3,TRBV6-5,NA,CASSYSTGSGTDTQYF,TGTGCCAGCAGTTATTCGACAGGTTCTGGCACAGATACGCAGTATTTT
once,TRBJ1-4,TRBV14,TRBD1,CASSQEQGATNEKLFF,TGTGCCAGCAGCCAAGAGCAGGGGGCAACTAATGAAAAACTGTTTTTT
NA,TRBJ2-2,TRBV2,NA,CASRSTGELFF,TGTGCCAGCAGGAGCACCGGGGAGCTGTTTTTT
NA,TRBJ1-1,TRBV28,TRBD1,CASSLTGGSLNTEAFF,TGTGCCAGCAGTCTGACAGGGGGGTCGCTAAACACTGAAGCTTTCTTT
NA,TRBJ1-1,TRBV27,NA,CASSLFFPGGAEAFF,TGTGCCAGCAGTTTATTCTTCCCCGGGGGAGCTGAAGCTTTCTTT
NA,TRBJ2-1,TRBV5-4,TRBD2,CASSSVASGGNYNEQFF,TGTGCCAGCAGCTCCGTGGCTAGCGGGGGGAACTACAATGAGCAGTTCTTC
NA,TRBJ1-1,TRBV12-3/TRBV12-4,TRBD1,CASSPGGTEAFF,TGTGCCAGCAGTCCAGGGGGCACTGAAGCTTTCTTT
once,TRBJ2-3,TRBV5-5,NA,CASSFEGLITDTQYF,TGTGCCAGCAGCTTTGAAGGACTTATCACAGATACGCAGTATTTT
NA,TRBJ1-4,TRBV25-1,NA,CASTGPGSNEKLFF,TGTGCCAGCACCGGCCCCGGGTCTAATGAAAAACTGTTTTTT
NA,TRBJ2-3,TRBV5-1,NA,CASSPTRWTDTQYF,TGCGCCAGCAGCCCTACGAGGTGGACAGATACGCAGTATTTT
NA,TRBJ2-1,TRBV11-2,TRBD2,CASSLSSGRFSMDEQFF,TGTGCCAGCAGCTTAAGTAGCGGGAGATTCTCGATGGATGAGCAGTTCTTC
NA,TRBJ1-1,TRBV4-2,NA,CASSQDPRNTEAFF,TGTGCCAGCAGCCAAGATCCCAGGAACACTGAAGCTTTCTTT
NA,TRBJ2-4,TRBV5-1,NA,CASSEDRLAKNIQYF,TGCGCCAGCAGCGAGGACAGATTAGCCAAAAACATTCAGTACTTC
NA,TRBJ2-7,TRBV6-5,TRBD1,CASSTQGAYEQYF,TGTGCCAGCAGTACACAGGGGGCTTACGAGCAGTACTTC
NA,TRBJ2-1,TRBV5-1,NA,CASSLDGKQFF,TGCGCCAGCAGCCTGGACGGGAAGCAGTTCTTC
NA,TRBJ2-1,TRBV18,NA,CASSHRDSTFVNEQFF,TGTGCCAGCTCACACCGGGACTCCACCTTTGTGAATGAGCAGTTCTTC
NA,TRBJ2-7,TRBV7-2,NA,CASSPNSYEQYF,TGTGCCAGCAGCCCAAACTCCTACGAGCAGTACTTC
NA,TRBJ2-7,TRBV28,TRBD2,CASSLRTSGAYEQYF,TGTGCCAGTTCCTTAAGGACTAGCGGGGCCTACGAGCAGTACTTC
NA,TRBJ2-1,TRBV11-2,TRBD2,CASSTLAGGFSYNEQFF,TGTGCCAGCAGCACCTTAGCGGGAGGGTTTTCCTACAATGAGCAGTTCTTC
NA,TRBJ2-7,TRBV28,NA,CASSLYRETRTYEQYF,TGTGCCAGCAGTTTATACCGGGAGACTAGGACCTACGAGCAGTACTTC
NA,TRBJ1-2,TRBV5-6,NA,CASSLVGAYYGYTF,TGTGCCAGCAGCTTGGTGGGGGCCTACTATGGCTACACCTTC
NA,TRBJ2-1,TRBV15,NA,CATSRGAQGSYNEQFF,TGTGCCACCAGCAGAGGGGCGCAGGGCTCCTACAATGAGCAGTTCTTC